Reported below is one T cell receptor beta chain. The data are from a study of blood T cell repertoires in COVID-19. Overall study: Sources were T cells, B-cell-depleted T cells, or PBMCs; the material itself was cDNA or gDNA.

As originally analysed: The assay estimated nucleated cells by amplifying reference gene primers. Clones were read by immunoSEQ multiplex PCR, and TCRdb kept only the in-frame ones, dropping some. V and J calls and clone size are those listed in that table; D and trimming were worked out from the DNA. The sample carries 220,000 or so clones, more than 65% recorded once. The source of this sequence is a woman aged 55 to 70 with acute or convalescent COVID-19. The sample consisted of peripheral blood.

The CDR3 here is CASSQGGWGGTDTQYF. The CDR3 DNA reads TGCGCCAGCAGCCAAGGAGGGTGGGGGGGCACAGATACGCAGTATTTT. V gene TRBV4-1 combines with J gene TRBJ2-3; D might be TRBD2 (6 bases). CDR1 is MGHRA, CDR2 YSYEKL, per germline. Trimming shortened V by 1 base and J by 1 base, and 12 bases separated the two germline ends. This CDR3 contains 16 residues.